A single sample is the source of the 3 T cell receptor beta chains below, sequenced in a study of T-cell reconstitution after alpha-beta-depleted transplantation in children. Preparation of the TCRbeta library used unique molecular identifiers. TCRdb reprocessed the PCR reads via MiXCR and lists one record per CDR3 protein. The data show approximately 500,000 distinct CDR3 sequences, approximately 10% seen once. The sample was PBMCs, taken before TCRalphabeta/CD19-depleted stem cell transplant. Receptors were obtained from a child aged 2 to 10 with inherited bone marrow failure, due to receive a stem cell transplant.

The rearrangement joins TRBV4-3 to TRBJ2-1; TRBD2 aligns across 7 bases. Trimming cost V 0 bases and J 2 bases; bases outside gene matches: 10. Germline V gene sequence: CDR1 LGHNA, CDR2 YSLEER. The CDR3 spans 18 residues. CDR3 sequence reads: CASSQERGGGSPYNEQFF. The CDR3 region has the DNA TGCGCCAGCAGCCAAGAACGGGGTGGCGGGAGCCCCTACAATGAGCAGTTCTTC.

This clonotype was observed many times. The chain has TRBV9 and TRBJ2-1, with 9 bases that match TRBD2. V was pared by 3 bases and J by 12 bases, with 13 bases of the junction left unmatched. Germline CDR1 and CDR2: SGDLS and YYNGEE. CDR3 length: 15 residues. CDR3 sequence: CASSEGDLAGSGQFF. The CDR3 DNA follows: TGTGCCAGCAGCGAGGGGGATCTAGCGGGAAGCGGGCAGTTCTTC.

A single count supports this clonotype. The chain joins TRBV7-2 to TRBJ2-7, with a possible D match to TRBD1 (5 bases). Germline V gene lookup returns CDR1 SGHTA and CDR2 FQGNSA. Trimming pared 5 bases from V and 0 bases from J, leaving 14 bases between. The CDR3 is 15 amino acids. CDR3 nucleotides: TGTGCCAGCAGCCGTCTAGGGGAAACCTCCTACGAGCAGTACTTC. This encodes CASSRLGETSYEQYF. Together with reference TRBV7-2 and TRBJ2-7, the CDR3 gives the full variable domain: GAGVSQSPSNKVTEKGKDVELRCDPISGHTALYWYRQSLGQGLEFLIYFQGNSAPDKSGLPSDRFSAERTGGSVSTLTIQRTQQEDSAVYLCASSRLGETSYEQYFGPGTRLTVT.